This T cell receptor beta chain was identified during a study of cytomegalovirus exposure and HLA in healthy donors. Turning to the study itself: A prior study identified just under 120 million unique TCR beta sequences from about 179 million T cells. Whole-study results and caveats: A missense DCLRE1C variant was associated with V- and J-gene trimming of TCR beta chains in a later analysis, and an independent cohort replicated the association.

The PCR contained 60 Vbeta and 13 Jbeta primers. How the authors handled the data: In a later analysis, of around 83 million unique beta chains, roughly 11 million appeared in at least two donors. The method was immunoSEQ multiplex PCR; TCRdb's version includes in-frame clones alone and lacks a portion of them. That table gives V, J and clone size, and the DNA gave D and trimming. The sample contains some 140,000 clones, approximately 80% of which appear only once. This clone was observed a single time. Its target is unknown. CDR3 length: 15 residues. CDR1 and CDR2 from the germline V gene are LGHNT and FRNRAP. V dropped 5 bases and J dropped 5; count of bases not matched to a gene: 9.

This TCR was recovered from a man aged 25 to 40 in good health and CMV-seronegative. Specimen: PBMCs. This chain joins TRBV12-5 and TRBJ1-5; the match to TRBD1 covers 7 bases. This chain's CDR3 is CASGPALDRDQPQHF. The CDR3 DNA follows: TGTGCTAGTGGTCCCGCCCTAGACAGGGATCAGCCCCAGCATTTT.